This TCR beta chain was sequenced in a study of beta chain features in type 1 diabetes. Whole-study findings and limits: A moderate, significant TCRB CDR3 shortening appeared in type 1 diabetes across four CD4+ subsets.

Every bit of the isolated RNA underwent reverse transcription, so sequencing read expressed TCRB transcripts. Assay used: immunoSEQ multiplex PCR; TCRdb lists only in-frame clones, some missing. The sample holds fewer than 350,000 clones, 15% seen once. This clone was detected a few times. Its cognate antigen is unknown. Germline values: CDR1 MDHEN, CDR2 SYDVKM. J gave up 6 bases and V 6 bases, and 8 bases lay outside the gene matches. This CDR3 contains 14 residues. The material sequenced was naive CD4+ T cells from blood. V and J are TRBV28 and TRBJ2-3; TRBD2 matches at 8 bases. The TCR originated in a man aged 18 to 35 with type 1 diabetes. The CDR3 nucleotides read TGTGCCAGCAGCGACGGGGGGGACGTGGATACGCAGTATTTT. It encodes CASSDGGDVDTQYF.